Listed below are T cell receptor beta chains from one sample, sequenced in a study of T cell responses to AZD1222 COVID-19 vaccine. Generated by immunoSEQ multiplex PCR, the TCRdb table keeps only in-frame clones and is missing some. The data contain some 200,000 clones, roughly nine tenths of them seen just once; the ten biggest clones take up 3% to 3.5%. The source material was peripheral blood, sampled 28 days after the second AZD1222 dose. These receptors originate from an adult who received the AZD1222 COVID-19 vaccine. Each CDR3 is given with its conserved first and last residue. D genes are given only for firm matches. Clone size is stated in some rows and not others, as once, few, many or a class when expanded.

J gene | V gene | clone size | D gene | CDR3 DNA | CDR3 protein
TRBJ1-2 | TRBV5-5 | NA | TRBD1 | TGTGCCAGCAGCCAATGGGACAGGGCCATCGGCGACTATGGCTACACCTTC | CASSQWDRAIGDYGYTF
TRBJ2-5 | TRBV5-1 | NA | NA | TGCGCCAGCAGCCCCGGCGTGTGGGGAGGCCTTCAAGAGACCCAGTACTTC | CASSPGVWGGLQETQYF
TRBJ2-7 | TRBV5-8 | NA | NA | TGTGCCAGCAGCAATTCCATTGTGGGACTCGAGCAGTACTTC | CASSNSIVGLEQYF
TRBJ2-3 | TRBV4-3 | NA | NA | TGCGCCAGCAGCCAAGATGTGGGCACAGATACGCAGTATTTT | CASSQDVGTDTQYF
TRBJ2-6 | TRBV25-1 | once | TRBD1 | TGTGCCAGCGCTACAGGGGGCCCTGGGGCCAACGTCCTGACTTTC | CASATGGPGANVLTF
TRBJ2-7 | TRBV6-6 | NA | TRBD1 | TGTGCCAGCAGTTACGGGACAGGTTTGTACGAGCAGTACTTC | CASSYGTGLYEQYF
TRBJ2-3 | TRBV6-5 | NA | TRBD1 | TGTGCCAGCAGAAGACAGGGGAGGACCACAGATACGCAGTATTTT | CASRRQGRTTDTQYF
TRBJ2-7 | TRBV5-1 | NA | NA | TGCGCCAGCAACCGACAGTGTGGGTTC | CASNRQCGF
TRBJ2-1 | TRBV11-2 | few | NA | TGTGCCAGCAGCCCTACGGGGTCCGCCCGGTTTAGTTACAATGAGCAGTTCTTC | CASSPTGSARFSYNEQFF
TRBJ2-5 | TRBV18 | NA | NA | TGTGCCAGCTCAATGACCCTTCCGAGGACCCAGTACTTC | CASSMTLPRTQYF
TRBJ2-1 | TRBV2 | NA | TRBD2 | TGTGCCAGCGGAGCGGGACTGGCATACAATGAGCAGTTCTTC | CASGAGLAYNEQFF
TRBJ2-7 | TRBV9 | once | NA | TGTGCCAGCAGCCAAGGAGGGGCATACTACGAGCAGTACTTC | CASSQGGAYYEQYF
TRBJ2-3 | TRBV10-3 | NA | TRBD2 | TGTGCCACCCGGCCTAGCGGGAGAGGAGTCACAGATACGCAGTATTTT | CATRPSGRGVTDTQYF
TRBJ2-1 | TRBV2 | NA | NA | TGTGCCAGCAGTGAACAACTTTACAATGAGCAGTTCTTC | CASSEQLYNEQFF
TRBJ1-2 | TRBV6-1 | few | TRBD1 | TGTGCCAGCAGTGAAAGGGGGCTTAGCTATGGCTACACCTTC | CASSERGLSYGYTF
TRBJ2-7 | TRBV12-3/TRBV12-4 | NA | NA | TGTGCCAGCAGTTTCTTGGACGAGCAGTACTTC | CASSFLDEQYF
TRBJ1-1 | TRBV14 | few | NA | TGTGCCAGCAGGAGGAGGACGGGGGACACTGAAGCTTTCTTT | CASRRRTGDTEAFF
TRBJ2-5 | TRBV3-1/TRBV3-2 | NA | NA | TGTGCCAGCAGCCAAGGGTCAGGGGTAAGAAAGACCCAGTACTTC | CASSQGSGVRKTQYF
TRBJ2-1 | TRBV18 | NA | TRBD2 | TGTGCCAGCTCACCCTTGACTAGCGGGAGGGCCCAACCTAGCTCCTACAATGAGCAGTTCTTC | CASSPLTSGRAQPSSYNEQFF
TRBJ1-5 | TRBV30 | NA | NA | TGTGCCTGGAGTGTACGATTTGGAGGGAATCAGCCCCAGCATTTT | CAWSVRFGGNQPQHF
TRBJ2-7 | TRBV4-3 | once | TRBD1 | TGCGCCAGCAGCCAATTTACAGGGGGCGGGTACGAGCAGTACTTC | CASSQFTGGGYEQYF
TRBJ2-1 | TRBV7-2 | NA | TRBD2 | TGTGCCAGCAGCCGTGGTGGCGGGAGGGCGGGCAATGAGCAGTTCTTC | CASSRGGGRAGNEQFF
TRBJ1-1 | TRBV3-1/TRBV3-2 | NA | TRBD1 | TGTGCCAGCAGCCCAAACAGGGGGCAAACTGAAGCTTTCTTT | CASSPNRGQTEAFF
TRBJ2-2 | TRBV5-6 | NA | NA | TGTGCCAGCAGCTTGACCCCGGGGGTAAAGGAGCTGTTTTTT | CASSLTPGVKELFF
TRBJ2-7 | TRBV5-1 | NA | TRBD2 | TGCGCCAGCAGCCAGACTAGCGGGAGTAACGAGCAGTACTTC | CASSQTSGSNEQYF
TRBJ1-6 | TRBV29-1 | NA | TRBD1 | TGCAGCGCCGGCGGACAGGGGAAGACCCTCCACTTT | CSAGGQGKTLHF
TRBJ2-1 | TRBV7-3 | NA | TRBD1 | TGTGCCAGCAGCTCCCCGGGACAGGGGTCCTACAATGAGCAGTTCTTC | CASSSPGQGSYNEQFF
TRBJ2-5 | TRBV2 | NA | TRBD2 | TGTGCCAGCAGACTAGCGGGAGGATTGGAGACCCAGTACTTC | CASRLAGGLETQYF
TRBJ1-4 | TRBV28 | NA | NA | TGTGCCAGCAGGGGGACTAATGAAAAACTGTTTTTT | CASRGTNEKLFF
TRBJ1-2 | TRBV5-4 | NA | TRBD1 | TGTGCCAGCAGCTTGGACAGGGGAGCGGATGGCTACACCTTC | CASSLDRGADGYTF
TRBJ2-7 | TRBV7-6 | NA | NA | TGTGCCAGCAGCTTCCGACTATCCTACGAGCAGTACTTC | CASSFRLSYEQYF
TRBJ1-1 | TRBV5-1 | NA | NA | TGCGCCAGCAGTTCAGTCGGTCTAGAGAACACTGAAGCTTTCTTT | CASSSVGLENTEAFF
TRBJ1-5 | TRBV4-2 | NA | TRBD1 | TGTGCCAGCAGCCAAGATAGGGGGCGGGGTAGCAATCAGCCCCAGCATTTT | CASSQDRGRGSNQPQHF
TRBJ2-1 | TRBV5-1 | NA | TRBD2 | TGCGCCAGCAGCTCGACCGGGACTACCTACAATGAGCAGTTCTTC | CASSSTGTTYNEQFF
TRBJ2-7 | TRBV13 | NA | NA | TGTGCCAGCAGCTTAGGGTCTGCCGCCCACGAGCAGTACTTC | CASSLGSAAHEQYF
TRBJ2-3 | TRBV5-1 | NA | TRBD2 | TGCGCCAGCAGCCAAGGACTAGGGCCAGATACGCAGTATTTT | CASSQGLGPDTQYF
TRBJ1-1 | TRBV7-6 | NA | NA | TGTGCCAGCAGCCCTAGGCATAGGCTTTTAGCCTGGGCTTTCTTT | CASSPRHRLLAWAFF
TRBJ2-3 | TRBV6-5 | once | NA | TGTGCCAGCAGTCGAAGTGGAGATACGCAGTATTTT | CASSRSGDTQYF
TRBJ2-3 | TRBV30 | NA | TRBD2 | TGTGCCTGGAGTAAGAGCGGGGGCACAGATACGCAGTATTTT | CAWSKSGGTDTQYF
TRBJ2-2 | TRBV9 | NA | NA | TGTGCCAGCAGCGTAGGTGGATTGAACACCGGGGAGCTGTTTTTT | CASSVGGLNTGELFF
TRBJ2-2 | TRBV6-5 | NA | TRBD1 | TGTGCCAGCAGTTACTGGACAGGAGCGAACACCGGGGAGCTGTTTTTT | CASSYWTGANTGELFF
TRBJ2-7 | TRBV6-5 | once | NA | TGTGCCAGCCCCGCAGGTGGGGGGGCTCACTACGAGCAGTACTTC | CASPAGGGAHYEQYF
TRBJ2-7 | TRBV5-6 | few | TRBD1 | TGTGCCAGCAGCTTGTTCTCAGGGGGCTCCTACGAGCAGTACTTC | CASSLFSGGSYEQYF
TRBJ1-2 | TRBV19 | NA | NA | TGTGCCAGTAGTATAGGTCCCAGCCTAGATGTCGGCTACACCTTC | CASSIGPSLDVGYTF
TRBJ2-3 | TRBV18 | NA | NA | TGTGCCAGCTCACCACACACAGATACGCAGTATTTT | CASSPHTDTQYF
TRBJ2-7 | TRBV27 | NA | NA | TGTGCCAGCAGTTCAGCCGGGAACTCCTACGAGCAGTACTTC | CASSSAGNSYEQYF
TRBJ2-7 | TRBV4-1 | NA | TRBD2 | TGCGCCAGCAGCCCCCTGGGACTAGCGGGAGGTGAGCAGTACTTC | CASSPLGLAGGEQYF
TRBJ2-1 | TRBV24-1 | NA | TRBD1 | TGTGCCACCAGGACAGGGGGCAGCAACAATGAGCAGTTCTTC | CATRTGGSNNEQFF
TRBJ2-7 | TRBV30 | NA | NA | TGTGCCTGGAGTGGCTTGGAGGACGGTAAATCCTACGAGCAGTACTTC | CAWSGLEDGKSYEQYF
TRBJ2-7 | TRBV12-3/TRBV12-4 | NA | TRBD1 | TGTGCCAGCAGTAGGGACAGCGAGCAGTACTTC | CASSRDSEQYF
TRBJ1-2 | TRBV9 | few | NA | TGTGCCAGCAGCCCCGGGGTACGCGATGGCTACACCTTC | CASSPGVRDGYTF